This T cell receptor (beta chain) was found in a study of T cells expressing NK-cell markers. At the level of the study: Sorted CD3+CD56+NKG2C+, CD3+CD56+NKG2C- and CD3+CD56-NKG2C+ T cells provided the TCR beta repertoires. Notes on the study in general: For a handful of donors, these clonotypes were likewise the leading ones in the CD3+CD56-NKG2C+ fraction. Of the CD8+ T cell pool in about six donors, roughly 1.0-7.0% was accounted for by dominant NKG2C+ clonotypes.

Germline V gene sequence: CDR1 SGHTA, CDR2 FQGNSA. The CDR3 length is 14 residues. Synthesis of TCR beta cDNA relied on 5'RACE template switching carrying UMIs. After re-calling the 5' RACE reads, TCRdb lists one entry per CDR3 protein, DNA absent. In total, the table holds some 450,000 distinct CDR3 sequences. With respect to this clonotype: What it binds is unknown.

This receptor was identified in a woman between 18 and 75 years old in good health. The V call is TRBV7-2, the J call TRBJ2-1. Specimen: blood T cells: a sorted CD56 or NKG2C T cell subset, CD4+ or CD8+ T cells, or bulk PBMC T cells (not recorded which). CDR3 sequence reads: CASATGSSYNEQFF. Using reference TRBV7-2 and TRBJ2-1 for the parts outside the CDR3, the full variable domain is GAGVSQSPSNKVTEKGKDVELRCDPISGHTALYWYRQSLGQGLEFLIYFQGNSAPDKSGLPSDRFSAERTGGSVSTLTIQRTQQEDSAVYLCASATGSSYNEQFFGPGTRLTVL.